A single sample gave rise to the 20 T cell receptor beta chains below, sequenced in a study of blood T cells in healthy people across ages. Together with a sample-barcoded 5' primer, a J-beta primer mix was included in a second PCR lasting about 6 to 12 cycles. A single record per CDR3 protein comes from TCRdb applying MiXCR to the 5' RACE reads. The sample consists of hundreds of thousands of distinct CDR3 sequences, less than 35% of them appearing once. The specimen sequenced was blood. The receptors come from a woman older than 75 in good health.

In this sample, this clonotype turned up many times. The chain has TRBV7-9 and TRBJ1-3; no firm D call. The CDR3 length is 14 residues. Germline lookup yields CDR1 SEHNR and CDR2 FQNEAQ (reference sequence). V dropped 5 bases and J dropped 5 bases, with 13 bases sitting between them. In DNA form, the CDR3 reads TGTGCCAGCAGCCCAGAAGCCCTCAGAAACACCATATATTTT. It specifies CASSPEALRNTIYF.

Concerning this clonotype itself: A read error may explain this, as a much larger clone is one base away. The rearrangement uses TRBV27 and TRBJ2-7; 9 bases match TRBD2. CDR1 and CDR2 (germline): MNHEY, SMNVEV (reference sequence). The CDR3 is made up of 16 amino acids. The V and J ends lost 3 bases and 7 bases, in that order; junction bases with no gene match: 13. The CDR3 sequence is CASSLPTAGGPNEQYF. CDR3 DNA sequence: TGTGCCAGCAGTTTGCCGACCGCGGGGGGGCCAAATGAGCAGTACTTC.

The V and J genes are TRBV4-3 and TRBJ2-1; D may be TRBD1 (5 bases). The DNA end is a closer match to TRBJ2-7, so the J assignment may be wrong. The germline V gene encodes CDR1 LGHNA and CDR2 YSLEER. There are 15 residues in the CDR3. The CDR3 sequence is CASSQEDNRGNEQYF. The CDR3 DNA is TGCGCCAGCAGCCAAGAGGACAATAGGGGTAATGAGCAGTACTTC.

This clonotype was counted between two and nine times. A read error is possible here, since a much larger clone lies one base away. The chain has TRBV6-1 and TRBJ2-5, with 8 nucleotides matching TRBD2. CDR1 is MNHNS and CDR2 is SASEGT in the germline V gene. The ends lost 6 bases at V and 5 bases at J; junction bases unmatched: 8. CDR3 length equals 14 residues. CDR3 sequence (DNA): TGTGCCAGCAGGGAACGGGAGGGCTGGGAGACCCAGTACTTC. Translated: CASREREGWETQYF.

This clonotype was recorded at least ten times. This chain joins TRBV12-3 or TRBV12-4 and TRBJ2-2; TRBD2 matches 7 bases. Germline trimming cut 8 bases from V and 4 bases from J; bases unmatched to any gene: 7. CDR3 size: 14 residues. The CDR3 sequence: CASQQTGGTGELFF. CDR3 coding DNA: TGTGCCAGCCAACAGACGGGGGGCACCGGGGAGCTGTTTTTT.

This clonotype was counted a few times. The V gene is TRBV6-5, the J gene TRBJ1-2; D possibly corresponds to TRBD1 (6 bases). The CDR3 is 15 amino acids. V was trimmed by 0 bases and J by 6 bases, leaving 14 bases between them. Germline V gives CDR1 MNHEY, CDR2 SVGAGI. The CDR3 DNA is TGTGCCAGCAGTTACTCCGTCTTGGGGGGCCATGGCTACACCTTC. This translates into CASSYSVLGGHGYTF.

The sample holds many counts of this clonotype. CDR3 nucleotide sequence: TGTGCCATCAGTGAGTCCGGGACACTCACCGGGGAGCTGTTTTTT. Amino acid sequence: CAISESGTLTGELFF. The genes are TRBV10-3 and TRBJ2-2, with a tentative D call TRBD1 (6 bases). Germline CDR1 ENHRY, CDR2 SYGVKD. The ends were cut back, 0 bases at V and 4 bases at J, with 9 bases in the middle. The CDR3 has 15 residues.

In the case of this clonotype: Given a much more abundant clone one base away, this may be a read error. The J gene is TRBJ2-3, the V gene TRBV9; no firm D call. V was clipped by 2 bases and J by 0 bases, with 10 bases between them. Germline loops: CDR1 SGDLS, CDR2 YYNGEE. This CDR3 contains 15 residues. The CDR3, as DNA: TGTGCCAGCAGCGTGGGTACCTCTAGCACAGATACGCAGTATTTT. Translated: CASSVGTSSTDTQYF. The entire variable domain, with the rest obtained from reference TRBV9 and TRBJ2-3, is as follows: DSGVTQTPKHLITATGQRVTLRCSPRSGDLSVYWYQQSLDQGLQFLIQYYNGEERAKGNILERFSAQQFPDLHSELNLSSLELGDSALYFCASSVGTSSTDTQYFGPGTRLTVL.

V is TRBV20-1 and J is TRBJ1-1; TRBD1 matches at 7 bases. This CDR3 comprises 14 residues. Unmatched junction bases numbered 9, after V lost 2 bases and J lost 6 bases. Germline assignment: CDR1 DFQATT and CDR2 SNEGSKA (reference sequence). CDR3 loop: CSARPVAGTAEAFF. The CDR3 nucleotides are TGCAGTGCTAGACCCGTAGCCGGGACAGCTGAAGCTTTCTTT.

Of note for this clonotype: A much larger clone is a single base away; this may be a read error. The J gene is TRBJ2-1, the V gene TRBV6-1; D ambiguous. Trimming took off 2 bases at V and 10 bases at J, with 15 bases between the two ends. From germline, CDR1 is MNHNS and CDR2 SASEGT. There are 14 residues in the CDR3. CDR3 in DNA: TGTGCCAGCAGTGAAACGAGGCTCTACCTCGAGCAGTTCTTC. As protein: CASSETRLYLEQFF.

As to this clonotype: A read error is possible here, since a much larger clone lies one base away. V gene TRBV7-8 combines with J gene TRBJ2-1; D not resolved. Germline CDR1 SGHVS, CDR2 FQNEAQ. Trimming took 11 bases from V and 7 from J, leaving 27 bases between them. The CDR3 has 16 amino acids. The CDR3 bases are TGTGCCTGCACCCGGGCCTCCTTGAATTCCGGAAATGAGCAGTTCTTC. Protein: CACTRASLNSGNEQFF.

This chain links TRBV27 with TRBJ1-4; D unclear. V was trimmed by 8 bases and J by 0 bases, leaving 10 bases between them. The germline gives CDR1 MNHEY, CDR2 SMNVEV (reference sequence). This CDR3 region has 14 residues. The chain's CDR3 is CASGRIATNEKLFF. The CDR3 DNA is TGTGCCAGCGGTAGGATTGCAACTAATGAAAAACTGTTTTTT. Using reference TRBV27 and TRBJ1-4 for the parts outside the CDR3, the full variable domain is EAQVTQNPRYLITVTGKKLTVTCSQNMNHEYMSWYRQDPGLGLRQIYYSMNVEVTDKGDVPEGYKVSRKEKRNFPLILESPSPNQTSLYFCASGRIATNEKLFFGSGTQLSVL.

The chain carries TRBV20-1 and TRBJ2-5, with D perhaps TRBD2 (6 bases). This CDR3 is 13 amino acids long. Trimming removed 0 bases from V and 9 bases from J, with 14 bases in between. CDR1 and CDR2 from the germline V gene are DFQATT and SNEGSKA (reference sequence). DNA for the CDR3: TGCAGTGCTAGAGATCAGGAGGGCCGAGCCCAGTACTTC. It codes for CSARDQEGRAQYF.

The chain combines TRBV20-1 with TRBJ1-1, with 8 bases aligning to TRBD1. CDR3 size: 13 residues. V gave up 6 bases and J gave up 6 bases; unmatched junction bases: 9. Germline V gives CDR1 DFQATT, CDR2 SNEGSKA (reference sequence). The DNA of the CDR3 is TGCAGTGCCCGCACAGGGGGTATGGCTGAAGCTTTCTTT. Its protein product is CSARTGGMAEAFF.

This clonotype has just one count. At one of its ends the junction is not consistent with the germline gene, which may arise from a read error. The rearrangement joins TRBV29-1 to TRBJ2-1; 11 bases are shared with TRBD2. The CDR3 has 16 residues. The germline gives CDR1 SQVTM, CDR2 ANQGSEA. CDR3 bases: TGCAGCGTAGAAGGCCTTACTAGCGGGAGAAGCAATGAGCAGTTCTTC. Translating it yields CSVEGLTSGRSNEQFF.

A few counts support this clonotype. This may be a read error, as it is one base from a much larger clone. The genes are TRBV9 and TRBJ2-5; D uncertain. This CDR3 has 14 amino acids. Germline loops: CDR1 SGDLS, CDR2 YYNGEE. The germline V and J ends were trimmed by 2 bases and 11 bases, with 19 bases remaining between them. The CDR3 DNA sequence: TGTGCCAGCAGCGTGGATCTAGATCCCGATGAGCAGTACTTC. Its translation is CASSVDLDPDEQYF.

This clonotype was seen at least ten times. J is TRBJ1-2 and V is TRBV5-1; 8 positions agree with TRBD1. Germline CDR1 and CDR2: SGHRS and YFSETQ. V lost 4 bases to trimming and J lost 7 bases; unmatched junction nucleotides: 3. CDR3 length: 12 residues. The CDR3 region is CASSPDRGGYTF. CDR3 nucleotide sequence: TGCGCCAGCAGCCCTGACAGGGGTGGCTACACCTTC.

This rearrangement joins TRBV6-5 to TRBJ1-6, with D unresolved. This CDR3 comprises 14 residues. V lost 3 bases to trimming and J lost 15 bases, with 18 bases between them. Germline CDR1 is MNHEY and CDR2 is SVGAGI. Here the CDR3 DNA reads TGTGCCAGCAGTTATAGCACTCCGGGTAATCACCTCCACTTT. It is translated as CASSYSTPGNHLHF.

This clonotype has at least ten counts. The gene calls are TRBV12-3 or TRBV12-4 and TRBJ2-5; possibly TRBD2 for D (6 bases). The CDR3 loop spans 14 amino acids. The V end lost 3 bases, the J end lost 2 bases, and 10 bases lay between the germline ends. The CDR3 region has the DNA TGTGCCAGCAGTTTTGGGGGGACTCAAGAGACCCAGTACTTC. It specifies CASSFGGTQETQYF.

This clonotype was seen just once. Given a much more abundant clone one base away, this may be a read error. V gene TRBV12-5 combines with J gene TRBJ2-1; 9 bases map to TRBD2. The CDR3 contains 14 residues. Germline CDR1 reads LGHNT; CDR2 reads FRNRAP. As DNA, the CDR3 is TGTACTAGTGGGAGTAGCGGGGGAAACAATGAGCAGTTCTTC. It yields the protein CTSGSSGGNNEQFF.